This T cell receptor beta chain was captured by sequencing in a study of response to subunit inactivated influenza vaccine. Regarding the study as a whole: After each seasonal influenza vaccination, few new T cells are recruited, the authors suggested.

In its sample, this clonotype was seen many times. Its antigen is undetermined. This CDR3 comprises 12 residues. Germline V gene lookup returns CDR1 SQVTM and CDR2 ANQGSEA. V was cut by 4 bases and J by 0 bases, with 6 bases left in between. MiXCR, applied by TCRdb to the RT-PCR reads, yields one record per CDR3 protein. The sample has about 500,000 distinct CDR3 sequences; approximately 15% are singletons. The sample here was CD4+ T cells sorted from PBMCs, taken 23 to 25 months after vaccination. This chain uses TRBV29-1 with TRBJ1-1; D gene uncertain. This TCR was recovered from a man aged 45 to 75 who received an inactivated influenza vaccine. The CDR3 loop is CSVVRMNTEAFF. Here the CDR3 DNA reads TGCAGCGTTGTAAGGATGAACACTGAAGCTTTCTTT.